Here is one TCR beta chain with its context. Investigators reverse transcribed all isolated RNA, so they sequenced expressed TCRB transcripts. The data were produced by immunoSEQ multiplex PCR, yet TCRdb's version contains in-frame clones alone and is incomplete. The sample includes tens of thousands of clones, roughly 34% of them seen just once. The source of the sample is a study of beta chain features in type 1 diabetes. Germline V gives CDR1 SEHNR, CDR2 FQNEAQ (reference sequence). The CDR3 is 19 residues long. The ends lost 3 bases at V and 2 bases at J; junction bases unmatched: 12. The chain couples TRBV7-9 to TRBJ2-6, with 8 bases identical to TRBD1. The specimen was stem cell memory CD4+ T cells from blood. The sequence was obtained from a woman younger than 30 in good health. The CDR3 coding sequence is TGTGCCAGCAGCTTTGGATACAGGGGGAAATCGACTGGGGCCAACGTCCTGACTTTC. As protein: CASSFGYRGKSTGANVLTF.